Sequencing of this T cell receptor (beta chain) was carried out in a study of blood T cell repertoires in COVID-19. Repertoires were generated with immunoSEQ multiplex PCR, while TCRdb's copy carries only in-frame clones and drops some. The sample lists about 130,000 clones, more than 75% occurring once. It was during active infection that Seattle patients were enrolled and then longitudinally followed. The CDR3 consists of 16 residues. Losses at the gene ends were 2 bases for V and 7 bases for J; bases not matched to a gene: 11. Looked up from germline, CDR1 is SGHTA and CDR2 is FQGNSA. V gene TRBV7-2 combines with J gene TRBJ2-5, with 9 bases identical to TRBD2. The specimen was peripheral blood. This TCR was recovered from a woman between 70 and 85 years old with COVID-19, enrolled during active disease. CDR3 region: CASSLSPLAGFRTQYF. DNA for the CDR3: TGTGCCAGCAGCTTATCTCCCCTAGCGGGGTTCCGGACCCAGTACTTC.